Below, 28 T cell receptor beta chains from the same sample are listed, as sequenced in a study of beta chain features in type 1 diabetes. TCRB transcripts that were expressed got sequenced, as all of the isolated RNA had been reverse transcribed. This table comes from immunoSEQ multiplex PCR, and its TCRdb copy is limited to in-frame clones, with some not included. The sample has hundreds of thousands of clones; 30% are singletons. The specimen was naive CD4+ T cells from blood. The receptor set was obtained from a man younger than 35 in good health.

This sequence joins TRBV2 and TRBJ2-7; unclear D gene. Germline CDR1 is SNHLY and CDR2 is FYNNEI. V was clipped by 1 base and J by 3 bases, with 7 bases between them. This CDR3 is 13 amino acids long. CDR3 DNA sequence: TGTGCCAGCAGTGAAGGAAGATTCTACGAGCAGTACTTC. Protein product: CASSEGRFYEQYF.

The rearrangement joins TRBV2 to TRBJ1-1; unclear D gene. CDR1 is SNHLY, CDR2 FYNNEI, per germline. The CDR3 is made up of 16 amino acids. Trimming cost V 1 base and J 7 bases, with 19 bases left between them. The CDR3 region is CASSEVILAAALEAFF. In nucleotides, the CDR3 is TGTGCCAGCAGTGAAGTTATTTTGGCCGCCGCCCTTGAAGCTTTCTTT.

The rearrangement joins TRBV7-3 to TRBJ2-1; 9 nucleotides align to TRBD2. The V segment lost 10 bases and the J segment 4 bases; nucleotides outside the gene matches: 17. The CDR3 consists of 17 residues. Germline CDR1 is SGHTA and CDR2 is FQGTGA. The CDR3 bases are TGTGCCACCTCCGCTAGCGGGAAAGGAGGGGTGTACAATGAGCAGTTCTTC. Translating gives CATSASGKGGVYNEQFF.

This clone was seen only a few times. The rearrangement links TRBV9 to TRBJ2-3; TRBD2 agrees at 7 bases. The V and J ends lost 0 bases and 6 bases, in that order; junction bases with no gene match: 7. There are 15 residues in the CDR3. Germline-derived CDR1 and CDR2 are SGDLS and YYNGEE. CDR3 in amino acids: CASSVGSGGGDTQYF. CDR3 nucleotides: TGTGCCAGCAGCGTAGGCTCGGGAGGAGGGGATACGCAGTATTTT.

This clone occurred a few times. This chain joins TRBV7-9 and TRBJ1-1, with D unclear. The CDR3 length is 10 residues. Trimming removed 10 bases from V and 5 bases from J, with 8 bases in between. Germline loops: CDR1 SEHNR, CDR2 FQNEAQ (reference sequence). The CDR3 DNA reads as TGTGCCAACGACTTGACTGAAGCTTTCTTT. Its translation: CANDLTEAFF.

The chain joins TRBV7-9 to TRBJ2-7; D possibly uses TRBD1 or TRBD2 (6 bases each). Trimming took 5 bases from V and 1 from J, leaving 12 bases between them. The length of the CDR3 is 14 residues. Germline CDR1 is SEHNR and CDR2 is FQNEAQ (reference sequence). This chain's CDR3 is CASSPGAFSYEQYF. CDR3 DNA sequence: TGTGCCAGCAGCCCGGGGGCATTTTCCTACGAGCAGTACTTC.

This clone was counted only a few times. The chain combines TRBV6-5 with TRBJ1-1, with D hard to call. The CDR3 length is 12 residues. From germline, CDR1 is MNHEY and CDR2 SVGAGI. Between the trimmed V and J ends, which lost 5 bases and 1 base, there was a span of 5 bases. CDR3 sequence reads: CASSVRNTEAFF. CDR3 sequence (DNA): TGTGCCAGCAGTGTCAGGAACACTGAAGCTTTCTTT.

This clone was detected once. As DNA, the CDR3 is TGTGCCACCAGCAGAGATCGGGGCGGCTACTACAATGAGCAGTTCTTC. Translation gives CATSRDRGGYYNEQFF. The chain uses TRBV15 and TRBJ2-1; D tentatively fits TRBD1 or TRBD2 (5 bases each). Germline CDR1 is LNHNV and CDR2 is YYDKDF (reference sequence). V gave up 0 bases and J gave up 3 bases, with 12 bases separating them. This CDR3 contains 16 residues.

V is TRBV7-2 and J is TRBJ2-2, with D tentatively TRBD2 (6 bases). V shed 6 bases and J shed 0 bases, with 11 bases lying between them. Germline-derived CDR1 and CDR2 are SGHTA and FQGNSA. The CDR3 contains 15 residues. CDR3 residues: CASRAAGTNTGELFF. The CDR3 bases are TGTGCCAGCAGAGCTGCGGGGACGAACACCGGGGAGCTGTTTTTT.

V gene TRBV19 combines with J gene TRBJ2-2; the match to TRBD2 covers 9 bases. CDR1 and CDR2 (germline): LNHDA, SQIVND (reference sequence). The CDR3 runs to 15 residues. With 2 bases clipped from V and 5 bases from J, the junction kept 3 bases outside the gene matches. The CDR3 region has the DNA TGTGCCAGTAGTATATTTAGCGGGAGTACCGGGGAGCTGTTTTTT. This sequence encodes CASSIFSGSTGELFF.

This sequence joins TRBV28 and TRBJ2-6; the match to TRBD2 covers 8 bases. Germline CDR1 reads MDHEN; CDR2 reads SYDVKM. The CDR3 is 16 amino acids. The V and J ends lost 7 bases and 3 bases, in that order; junction bases with no gene match: 8. CDR3 in amino acids: CASTPRGGIGANVLTF. The CDR3 DNA sequence: TGTGCCAGCACCCCCCGGGGGGGCATTGGGGCCAACGTCCTGACTTTC.

A few counts support this clone. The gene calls are TRBV29-1 and TRBJ2-3; possibly TRBD1 for D (6 bases). V gave up 4 bases and J gave up 0 bases, with 11 bases separating them. Per germline, CDR1 SQVTM and CDR2 ANQGSEA. The CDR3 contains 14 residues. DNA of the CDR3: TGCAGCGTTGGGGCAGGGGTGAGCACAGATACGCAGTATTTT. It is translated as CSVGAGVSTDTQYF.

V usage is TRBV29-1 and J usage is TRBJ2-3; tentative D call: TRBD2 (5 bases). CDR1 and CDR2 (germline): SQVTM, ANQGSEA. This CDR3 is 13 amino acids long. Trimming stripped 0 bases from V and 10 bases from J, with 14 bases between. The CDR3 loop reads CSVEEGGLSPQYF. The CDR3 DNA follows: TGCAGCGTTGAAGAAGGCGGACTCTCCCCGCAGTATTTT.

V is TRBV9 and J is TRBJ1-1; TRBD1 matches at 9 bases. This CDR3 comprises 14 residues. CDR1 is SGDLS, CDR2 YYNGEE, per germline. After removal of 3 bases from V and 11 bases from J, the junction contained 11 bases not matched to a gene. In nucleotides, the CDR3 is TGTGCCAGCAGCGCCGCGACAGGGGGTCATATGGCTTTCTTT. The encoded protein is CASSAATGGHMAFF.

This chain uses TRBV5-4 with TRBJ1-4, with no clear D. From germline, CDR1 is SGHNT and CDR2 YYREEE (reference sequence). CDR3 length: 16 amino acids. The V end was cut by 4 bases, the J end by 8 bases, with 21 bases between. The CDR3 DNA is TGTGCCAGCAGCCCCGAGACGGCCCCCAGCTCCGAAAAACTGTTTTTT. Translation: CASSPETAPSSEKLFF. Using reference TRBV5-4 and TRBJ1-4 for the parts outside the CDR3, the full variable domain is ETGVTQSPTHLIKTRGQQVTLRCSSQSGHNTVSWYQQALGQGPQFIFQYYREEENGRGNFPPRFSGLQFPNYSSELNVNALELDDSALYLCASSPETAPSSEKLFFGSGTQLSVL.

The chain has TRBV9 and TRBJ2-7, with D possibly called TRBD1 or TRBD2 (5 bases each). Trimming took 3 bases from V and 5 from J, leaving 15 bases between them. The germline CDR1 and CDR2 sequences are SGDLS and YYNGEE. The CDR3 has 14 amino acids. CDR3 nucleotides: TGTGCCAGCAGCGCAGACCGGGGCCTAGACGAGCAGTACTTC. Amino acid sequence: CASSADRGLDEQYF.

The chain has TRBV30 and TRBJ1-5; maybe TRBD1 (6 bases). CDR3 length: 15 residues. V lost 3 bases, J lost 5 bases, and 17 bases lay in between. The germline V gene encodes CDR1 GTSNPN and CDR2 SVGIG (reference sequence). The CDR3 sequence is CAWRRRGGAHQPQHF. In nucleotides, the CDR3 is TGTGCCTGGAGGCGGCGAGGGGGGGCCCATCAGCCCCAGCATTTT. Complete variable domain (other parts from reference TRBV30 and TRBJ1-5): SQTIHQWPATLVQPVGSPLSLECTVEGTSNPNLYWYRQAAGRGLQLLFYSVGIGQISSEVPQNLSASRPQDRQFILSSKKLLLSDSGFYLCAWRRRGGAHQPQHFGDGTRLSIL.

Regarding this clone: The identical CDR3 is also encoded by other nucleotide sequences in the sample. This rearrangement joins TRBV4-1 to TRBJ1-1; 10 positions match TRBD1. The CDR3 totals 15 residues. Per germline, CDR1 MGHRA and CDR2 YSYEKL. With V trimmed by 2 bases and J by 1 base, 1 base remained unmatched. The CDR3 bases are TGCGCCAGCAGCCAATGGGACAGGGGGAACACTGAAGCTTTCTTT. Translating gives CASSQWDRGNTEAFF.

V usage is TRBV28 and J usage is TRBJ2-7; D unresolved. Per the germline V gene, CDR1 is MDHEN and CDR2 is SYDVKM. V was pared by 5 bases and J by 5 bases, with 13 bases between. CDR3 length: 13 amino acids. DNA of the CDR3: TGTGCCAGCAGTGCCGGGTATGTCGACGAGCAGTACTTC. It translates to CASSAGYVDEQYF. The complete variable domain, with remaining parts taken from reference TRBV28 and TRBJ2-7, reads DVKVTQSSRYLVKRTGEKVFLECVQDMDHENMFWYRQDPGLGLRLIYFSYDVKMKEKGDIPEGYSVSREKKERFSLILESASTNQTSMYLCASSAGYVDEQYFGPGTRLTVT.

On this clone: At the DNA level, this CDR3 is encoded by other sequences in the same sample as well. The chain uses TRBV18 and TRBJ2-1; maybe TRBD2 (6 bases). Germline V gene data show CDR1 as KGHSH and CDR2 as LQKENI. The V end lost 3 bases, the J end lost 0 bases, and 9 bases lay between the germline ends. CDR3 length: 15 amino acids. The CDR3 DNA sequence: TGTGCCAGCTCACCTCTAGCGAGCTCCTACAATGAGCAGTTCTTC. Its translation: CASSPLASSYNEQFF. The whole variable domain, remainder taken from reference TRBV18 and TRBJ2-1, is NAGVMQNPRHLVRRRGQEARLRCSPMKGHSHVYWYRQLPEEGLKFMVYLQKENIIDESGMPKERFSAEFPKEGPSILRIQQVVRGDSAAYFCASSPLASSYNEQFFGPGTRLTVL.

The chain carries TRBV7-9 and TRBJ2-3; D gene ambiguous. Trimming pared 2 bases from V and 0 bases from J, leaving 6 bases between. The CDR3 contains 14 residues. Germline V gene lookup returns CDR1 SEHNR and CDR2 FQNEAQ (reference sequence). The CDR3 DNA sequence: TGTGCCAGCAGCTTAATCCGTAGCACAGATACGCAGTATTTT. Protein product: CASSLIRSTDTQYF.

The chain couples TRBV25-1 to TRBJ2-3; D uncertain. The CDR3 extends over 12 amino acids. Trimming cost V 4 bases and J 2 bases, with 4 bases left between them. Germline CDR1 is MGHDK and CDR2 is SYGVNS. As DNA, the CDR3 is TGTGCCAGCAGTGGGTTCACAGATACGCAGTATTTT. This encodes CASSGFTDTQYF.

This chain connects TRBV5-4 to TRBJ2-7; 8 bases map to TRBD2. This CDR3 spans 15 amino acids. V dropped 0 bases and J dropped 0; count of bases not matched to a gene: 2. The germline CDR1 and CDR2 sequences are SGHNT and YYREEE (reference sequence). The CDR3 DNA follows: TGTGCCAGCAGCTTGGTAGCGGGATCCTCCTACGAGCAGTACTTC. Its translation: CASSLVAGSSYEQYF. The full variable domain, its missing parts supplied by reference TRBV5-4 and TRBJ2-7, is ETGVTQSPTHLIKTRGQQVTLRCSSQSGHNTVSWYQQALGQGPQFIFQYYREEENGRGNFPPRFSGLQFPNYSSELNVNALELDDSALYLCASSLVAGSSYEQYFGPGTRLTVT.

Worth noting for this clone: At the DNA level, this CDR3 is encoded by other sequences in the same sample as well. The rearrangement uses TRBV2 and TRBJ2-1; D gene uncertain. The CDR3 extends over 11 amino acids. Germline V gene sequence: CDR1 SNHLY, CDR2 FYNNEI. V lost 2 bases, J lost 7 bases, and 3 bases lay in between. The CDR3 region is CASSEYNEQFF. The CDR3 DNA follows: TGTGCCAGCAGTGAATATAATGAGCAGTTCTTC.

This clone was counted only a few times. The chain couples TRBV6-6 to TRBJ2-7; TRBD1 might be the D (5 bases). Trimming removed 6 bases from V and 3 bases from J, with 9 bases in between. The CDR3 totals 12 residues. Germline lookup yields CDR1 MNHNY and CDR2 SVGAGI (reference sequence). CDR3 region: CASSRQFYEQYF. CDR3 DNA: TGTGCCAGCAGCCGACAGTTCTACGAGCAGTACTTC.

This clone has only a few counts. The chain is built from TRBV5-1 and TRBJ2-3; tentative D call: TRBD2 (5 bases). V shed 0 bases and J shed 7 bases, with 9 bases lying between them. The CDR3 sequence is 13 residues long. Germline CDR1 and CDR2: SGHRS and YFSETQ. CDR3 nucleotide sequence: TGCGCCAGCAGCTTGGCCGGGGAGAATACGCAGTATTTT. This sequence encodes CASSLAGENTQYF.

This clone was found a few times. The CDR3 sequence: CSVDLPGGRYEQYF. The CDR3 coding sequence is TGCAGCGTTGACCTACCGGGTGGCAGGTACGAGCAGTACTTC. The gene calls are TRBV29-1 and TRBJ2-7, with no clear D. This CDR3 is 14 amino acids long. V lost 3 bases, J lost 4 bases, and 16 bases lay in between. Germline V gene sequence: CDR1 SQVTM, CDR2 ANQGSEA.

J is TRBJ2-2 and V is TRBV7-3, with D uncertain. Trimming stripped 1 base from V and 4 bases from J, with 7 bases between. The germline V gene has CDR1 SGHTA and CDR2 FQGTGA. The CDR3 length is 14 residues. The chain's CDR3 is CASSLNPSTGELFF. In DNA form, the CDR3 reads TGTGCCAGCAGCTTAAACCCTAGCACCGGGGAGCTGTTTTTT. The full variable domain, rest sourced from reference TRBV7-3 and TRBJ2-2, is GAGVSQTPSNKVTEKGKYVELRCDPISGHTALYWYRQSLGQGPEFLIYFQGTGAADDSGLPNDRFFAVRPEGSVSTLKIQRTERGDSAVYLCASSLNPSTGELFFGEGSRLTVL.